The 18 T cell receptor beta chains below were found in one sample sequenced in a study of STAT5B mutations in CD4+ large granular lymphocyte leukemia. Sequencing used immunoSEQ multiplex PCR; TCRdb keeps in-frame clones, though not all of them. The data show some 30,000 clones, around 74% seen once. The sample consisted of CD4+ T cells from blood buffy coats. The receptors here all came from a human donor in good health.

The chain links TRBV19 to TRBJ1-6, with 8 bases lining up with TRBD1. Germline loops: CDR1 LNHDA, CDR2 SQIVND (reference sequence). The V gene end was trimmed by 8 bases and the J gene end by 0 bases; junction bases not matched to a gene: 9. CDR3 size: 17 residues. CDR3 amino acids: CASRQGARSSYNSPLHF. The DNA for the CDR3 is TGTGCCAGTCGGCAGGGGGCGCGGAGCTCCTATAATTCACCCCTCCACTTT.

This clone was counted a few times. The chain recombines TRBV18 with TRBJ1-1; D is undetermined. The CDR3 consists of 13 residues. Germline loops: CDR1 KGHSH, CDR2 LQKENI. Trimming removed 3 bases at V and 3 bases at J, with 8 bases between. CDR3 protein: CASSPSIDTEAFF. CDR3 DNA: TGTGCCAGCTCACCGTCTATCGACACTGAAGCTTTCTTT.

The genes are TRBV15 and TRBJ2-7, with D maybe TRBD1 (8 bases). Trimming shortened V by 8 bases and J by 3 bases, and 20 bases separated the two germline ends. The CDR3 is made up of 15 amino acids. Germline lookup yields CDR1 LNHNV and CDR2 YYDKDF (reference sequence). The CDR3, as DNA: TGTGCCACCCGTCGCGGACAGGGAGGGAGCTACGAGCAGTACTTC. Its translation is CATRRGQGGSYEQYF.

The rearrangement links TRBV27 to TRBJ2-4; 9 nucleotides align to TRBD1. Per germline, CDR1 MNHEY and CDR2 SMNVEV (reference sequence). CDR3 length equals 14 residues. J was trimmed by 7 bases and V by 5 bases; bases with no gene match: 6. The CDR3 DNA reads TGTGCCAGCAGTATGGGACAGGGTTGGAACATTCAGTACTTC. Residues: CASSMGQGWNIQYF.

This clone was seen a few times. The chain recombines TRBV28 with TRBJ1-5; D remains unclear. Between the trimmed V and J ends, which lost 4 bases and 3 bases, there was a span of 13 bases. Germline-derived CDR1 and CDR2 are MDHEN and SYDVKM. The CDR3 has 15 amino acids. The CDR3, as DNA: TGTGCCAGCAGTTCACCCCAGACCATCAATCAGCCCCAGCATTTT. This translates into CASSSPQTINQPQHF.

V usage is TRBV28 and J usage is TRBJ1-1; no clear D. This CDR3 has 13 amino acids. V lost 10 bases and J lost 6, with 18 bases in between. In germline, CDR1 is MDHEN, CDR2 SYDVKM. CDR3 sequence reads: CATQTGPRPEAFF. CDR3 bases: TGTGCCACTCAGACTGGCCCCAGACCTGAAGCTTTCTTT. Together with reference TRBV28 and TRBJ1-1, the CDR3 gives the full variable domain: DVKVTQSSRYLVKRTGEKVFLECVQDMDHENMFWYRQDPGLGLRLIYFSYDVKMKEKGDIPEGYSVSREKKERFSLILESASTNQTSMYLCATQTGPRPEAFFGQGTRLTVV.

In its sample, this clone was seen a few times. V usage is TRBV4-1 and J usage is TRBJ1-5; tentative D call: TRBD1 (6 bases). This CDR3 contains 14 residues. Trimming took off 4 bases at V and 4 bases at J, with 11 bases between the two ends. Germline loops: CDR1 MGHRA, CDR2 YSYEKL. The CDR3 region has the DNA TGCGCCAGCAGCCGAGGACAGTCAAATCAGCCCCAGCATTTT. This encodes CASSRGQSNQPQHF.

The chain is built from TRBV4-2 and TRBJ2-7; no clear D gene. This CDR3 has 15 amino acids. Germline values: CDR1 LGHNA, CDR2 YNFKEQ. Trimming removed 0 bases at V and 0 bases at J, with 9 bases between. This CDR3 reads CASSQDLSSSYEQYV. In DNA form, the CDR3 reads TGTGCCAGCAGCCAAGATTTGTCAAGCTCCTACGAGCAGTACGTC.

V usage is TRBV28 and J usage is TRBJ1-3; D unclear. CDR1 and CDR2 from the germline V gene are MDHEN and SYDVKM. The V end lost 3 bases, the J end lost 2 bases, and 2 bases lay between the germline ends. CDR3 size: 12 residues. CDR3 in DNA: TGTGCCAGCAGTTTTCCTGGAAACACCATATATTTT. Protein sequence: CASSFPGNTIYF. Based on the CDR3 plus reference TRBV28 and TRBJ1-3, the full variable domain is DVKVTQSSRYLVKRTGEKVFLECVQDMDHENMFWYRQDPGLGLRLIYFSYDVKMKEKGDIPEGYSVSREKKERFSLILESASTNQTSMYLCASSFPGNTIYFGEGSWLTVV.

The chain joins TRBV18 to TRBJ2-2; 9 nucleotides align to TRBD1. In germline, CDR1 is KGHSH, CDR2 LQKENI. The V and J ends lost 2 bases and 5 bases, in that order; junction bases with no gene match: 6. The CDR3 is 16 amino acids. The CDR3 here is CASSPLGQGETGELFF. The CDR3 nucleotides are TGTGCCAGCTCACCATTGGGACAGGGTGAAACCGGGGAGCTGTTTTTT. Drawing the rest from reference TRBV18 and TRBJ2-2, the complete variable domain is NAGVMQNPRHLVRRRGQEARLRCSPMKGHSHVYWYRQLPEEGLKFMVYLQKENIIDESGMPKERFSAEFPKEGPSILRIQQVVRGDSAAYFCASSPLGQGETGELFFGEGSRLTVL.

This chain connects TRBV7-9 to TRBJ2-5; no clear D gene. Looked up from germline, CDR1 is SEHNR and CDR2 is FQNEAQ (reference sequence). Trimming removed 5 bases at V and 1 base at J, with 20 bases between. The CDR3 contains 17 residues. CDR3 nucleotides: TGTGCCAGCAGCCTTCAAGGCGGCCCGGGCATCCAAGAGACCCAGTACTTC. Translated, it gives CASSLQGGPGIQETQYF. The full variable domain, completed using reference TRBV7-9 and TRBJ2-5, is DTGVSQNPRHKITKRGQNVTFRCDPISEHNRLYWYRQTLGQGPEFLTYFQNEAQLEKSRLLSDRFSAERPKGSFSTLEIQRTEQGDSAMYLCASSLQGGPGIQETQYFGPGTRLLVL.

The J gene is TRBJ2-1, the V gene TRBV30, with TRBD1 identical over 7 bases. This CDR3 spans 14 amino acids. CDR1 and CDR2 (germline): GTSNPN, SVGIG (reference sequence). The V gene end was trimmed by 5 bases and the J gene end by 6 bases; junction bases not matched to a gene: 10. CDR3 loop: CAWGPGQFGNEQFF. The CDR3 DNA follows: TGTGCCTGGGGCCCGGGACAGTTCGGCAATGAGCAGTTCTTC.

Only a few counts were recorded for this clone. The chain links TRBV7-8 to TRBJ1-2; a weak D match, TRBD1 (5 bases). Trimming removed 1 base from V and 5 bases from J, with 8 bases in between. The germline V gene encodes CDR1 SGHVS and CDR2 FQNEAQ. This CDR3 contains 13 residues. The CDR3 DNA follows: TGTGCCAGCAGCTTAGGGGGGGTGTATGGCTACACCTTC. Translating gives CASSLGGVYGYTF. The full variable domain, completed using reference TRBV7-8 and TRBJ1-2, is GAGVSQSPRYKVAKRGQDVALRCDPISGHVSLFWYQQALGQGPEFLTYFQNEAQLDKSGLPSDRFFAERPEGSVSTLKIQRTQQEDSAVYLCASSLGGVYGYTFGSGTRLTVV.

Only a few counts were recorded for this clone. The CDR3: CASSLEPSTGLFF. In DNA form, the CDR3 reads TGTGCCAGCAGCTTAGAGCCCTCCACGGGGCTGTTTTTT. J is TRBJ2-2 and V is TRBV11-2; D is ambiguous. The CDR3 consists of 13 residues. The V end lost 0 bases, the J end lost 13 bases, and 12 bases lay between the germline ends. The germline V gene has CDR1 SGHAT and CDR2 FQNNGV.

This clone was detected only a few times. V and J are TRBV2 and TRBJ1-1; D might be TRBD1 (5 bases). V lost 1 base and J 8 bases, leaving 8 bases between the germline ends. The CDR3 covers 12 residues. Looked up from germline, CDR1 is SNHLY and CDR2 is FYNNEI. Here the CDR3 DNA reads TGTGCCAGCAGTGAAGAAGACAGAGAAGCTTTCTTT. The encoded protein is CASSEEDREAFF.

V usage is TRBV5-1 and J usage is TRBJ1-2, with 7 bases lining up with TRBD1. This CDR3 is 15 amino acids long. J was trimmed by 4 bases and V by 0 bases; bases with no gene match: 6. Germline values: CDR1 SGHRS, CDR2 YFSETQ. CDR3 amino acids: CASSLGGTEVYGYTF. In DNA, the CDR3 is TGCGCCAGCAGCTTGGGGGGGACAGAAGTCTATGGCTACACCTTC.

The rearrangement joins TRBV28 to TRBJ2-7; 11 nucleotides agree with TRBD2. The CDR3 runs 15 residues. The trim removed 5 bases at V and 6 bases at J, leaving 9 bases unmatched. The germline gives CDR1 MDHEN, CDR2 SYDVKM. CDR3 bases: TGTGCCAGCAGTACCGTCCACGGGACTAGCGGCGAGCAGTACTTC. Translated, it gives CASSTVHGTSGEQYF.

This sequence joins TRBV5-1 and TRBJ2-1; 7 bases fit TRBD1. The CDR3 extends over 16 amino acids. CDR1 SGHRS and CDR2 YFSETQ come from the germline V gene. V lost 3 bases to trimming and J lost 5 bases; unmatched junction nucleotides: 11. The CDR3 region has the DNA TGCGCCAGCAGCTGGACCCCCGGGACAGTGAACAATGAGCAGTTCTTC. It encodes CASSWTPGTVNNEQFF.